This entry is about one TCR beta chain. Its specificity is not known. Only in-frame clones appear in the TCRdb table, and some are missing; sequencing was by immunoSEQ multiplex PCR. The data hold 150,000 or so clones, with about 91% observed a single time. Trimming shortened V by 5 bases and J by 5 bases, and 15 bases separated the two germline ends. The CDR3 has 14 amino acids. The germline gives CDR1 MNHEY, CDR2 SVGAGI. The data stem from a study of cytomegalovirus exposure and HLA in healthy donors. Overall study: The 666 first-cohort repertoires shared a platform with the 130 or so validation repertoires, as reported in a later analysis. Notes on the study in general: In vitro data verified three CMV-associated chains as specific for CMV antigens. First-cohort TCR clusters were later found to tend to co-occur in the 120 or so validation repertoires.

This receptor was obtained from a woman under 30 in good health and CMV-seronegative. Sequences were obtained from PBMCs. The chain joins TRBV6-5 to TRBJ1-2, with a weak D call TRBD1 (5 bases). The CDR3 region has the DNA TGTGCCAGCAGTACCGCGGTGACAGCATATGGCTACACCTTC. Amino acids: CASSTAVTAYGYTF.